This section outlines one TCR beta chain sequence together with its context. The antigen is unknown. The entry originates in a study of blood T cells in healthy people across ages. V was clipped by 5 bases and J by 2 bases, with 10 bases between them. There are 13 residues in the CDR3. From germline, CDR1 is MNHEY and CDR2 SMNVEV (reference sequence). PCR was performed a second time for roughly 7 to 11 cycles using a sample-barcoded 5' primer and a J-beta primer mix. MiXCR was run by TCRdb on the 5' RACE reads, yielding one entry per CDR3 protein. The data hold roughly 1 million distinct CDR3 sequences, with under 30% observed a single time. Study observations and caveats: There were more naive CD4+ cells and higher diversity in long-lived donors than in aged donors.

The data were also submitted as part of a second study, on T cells of mothers and their children. From that report: Thymic selection shapes TCR recombination output in related pairs, and it does so similarly in unrelated pairs.

The clonotype was recovered from a girl aged 2 to 9 in good health. The specimen sequenced was blood. The rearrangement joins TRBV27 to TRBJ2-7; D might be TRBD1 (6 bases). CDR3 amino acids: CASSQRQAYEQYF. For the CDR3, the DNA is TGTGCCAGCAGTCAGCGACAGGCCTACGAGCAGTACTTC.